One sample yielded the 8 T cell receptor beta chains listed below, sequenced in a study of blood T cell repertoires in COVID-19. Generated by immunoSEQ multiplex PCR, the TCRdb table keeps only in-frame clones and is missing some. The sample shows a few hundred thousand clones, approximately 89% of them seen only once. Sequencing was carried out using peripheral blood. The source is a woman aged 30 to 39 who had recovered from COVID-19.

CDR3 region: CASSLPTDSYEQYF. The CDR3 DNA follows: TGTGCCAGCAGTTTACCCACGGACAGCTACGAGCAGTACTTC. The genes are TRBV28 and TRBJ2-7; possible D gene TRBD1, 6 bases. Per germline, CDR1 MDHEN and CDR2 SYDVKM. The CDR3 is 14 residues long. V lost 2 bases and J 3 bases, leaving 11 bases between the germline ends.

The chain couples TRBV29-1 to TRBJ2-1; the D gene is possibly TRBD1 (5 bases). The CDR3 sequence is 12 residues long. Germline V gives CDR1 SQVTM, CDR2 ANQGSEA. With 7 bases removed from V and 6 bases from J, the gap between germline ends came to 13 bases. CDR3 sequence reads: CSALGLPNEQFF. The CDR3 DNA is TGCAGCGCTTTGGGGCTTCCCAATGAGCAGTTCTTC.

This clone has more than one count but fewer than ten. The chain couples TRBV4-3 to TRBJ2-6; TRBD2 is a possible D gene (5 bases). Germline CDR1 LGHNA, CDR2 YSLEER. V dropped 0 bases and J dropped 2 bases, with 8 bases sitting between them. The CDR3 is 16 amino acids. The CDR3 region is CASSQEPGTGANVLTF. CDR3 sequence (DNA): TGCGCCAGCAGCCAAGAACCGGGAACTGGGGCCAACGTCCTGACTTTC.

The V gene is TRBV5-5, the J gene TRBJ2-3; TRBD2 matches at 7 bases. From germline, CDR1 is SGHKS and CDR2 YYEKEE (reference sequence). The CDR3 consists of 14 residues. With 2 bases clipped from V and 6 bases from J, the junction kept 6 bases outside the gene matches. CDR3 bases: TGTGCCAGCAGCTTTGGACTAGGAGTCGATACGCAGTATTTT. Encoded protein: CASSFGLGVDTQYF.

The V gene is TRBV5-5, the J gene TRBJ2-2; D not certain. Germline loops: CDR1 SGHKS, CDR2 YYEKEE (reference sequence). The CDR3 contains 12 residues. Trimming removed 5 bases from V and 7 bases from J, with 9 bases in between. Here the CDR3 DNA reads TGTGCCAGCAGATTGACATTCGGGGAGCTGTTTTTT. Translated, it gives CASRLTFGELFF. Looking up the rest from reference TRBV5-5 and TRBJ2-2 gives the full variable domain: DAGVTQSPTHLIKTRGQQVTLRCSPISGHKSVSWYQQVLGQGPQFIFQYYEKEERGRGNFPDRFSARQFPNYSSELNVNALLLGDSALYLCASRLTFGELFFGEGSRLTVL.

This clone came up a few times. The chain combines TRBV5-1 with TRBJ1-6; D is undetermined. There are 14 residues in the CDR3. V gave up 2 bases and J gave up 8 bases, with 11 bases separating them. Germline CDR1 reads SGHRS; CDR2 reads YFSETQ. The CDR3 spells CASSFEGLDSPLHF. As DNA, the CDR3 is TGCGCCAGCAGCTTCGAGGGTCTCGATTCACCCCTCCACTTT.

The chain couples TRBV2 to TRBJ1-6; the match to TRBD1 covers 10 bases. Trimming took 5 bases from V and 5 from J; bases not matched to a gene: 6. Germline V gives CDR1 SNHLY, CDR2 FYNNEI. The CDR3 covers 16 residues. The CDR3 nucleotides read TGTGCCAGCAGTTCCCGGACAGGGGGAAATAATTCACCCCTCCACTTT. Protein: CASSSRTGGNNSPLHF.

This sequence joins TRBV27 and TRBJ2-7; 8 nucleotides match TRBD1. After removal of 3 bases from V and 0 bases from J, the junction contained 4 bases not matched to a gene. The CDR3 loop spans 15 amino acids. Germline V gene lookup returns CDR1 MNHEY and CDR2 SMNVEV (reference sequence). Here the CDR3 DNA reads TGTGCCAGCAGTTTCCGGGACAGGCGCTCCTACGAGCAGTACTTC. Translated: CASSFRDRRSYEQYF.